This T cell receptor beta chain was sequenced for a study of blood T cell repertoires in COVID-19. About the research overall: The cDNA or gDNA used as material had been derived from T cells, B-cell-depleted T cells, or PBMCs.

Source study methods: How many nucleated cells were present was estimated from reference gene primer amplification. Sequencing was performed with immunoSEQ multiplex PCR; in TCRdb, only in-frame clones are kept and a portion is missing. V, J and clone size are taken as reported in that table, and D and trimming were inferred from the DNA itself. The sample has about 130,000 clones, 85% seen once; the top ten hold more than 3.5%. Germline V gives CDR1 SGHRS, CDR2 YFSETQ. CDR3 length: 12 amino acids. V was shortened by 4 bases and J by 6 bases, with 10 bases between the two germline ends. The chain employs TRBV5-1 and TRBJ1-1; D uncertain. Sequencing was done on a sample of peripheral blood. The receptor's source is a human donor in a cohort sampled during active COVID-19. The DNA for the CDR3 is TGCGCCAGCAGCCGGCCCGGGTCTGAAGCTTTCTTT. It codes for CASSRPGSEAFF.